This T cell receptor (beta chain) was sequenced in a study of blood T cell repertoires in COVID-19. Germline CDR1 KGHSH, CDR2 LQKENI. The CDR3 has 17 amino acids. V was pared by 3 bases and J by 4 bases, with 7 bases of the junction left unmatched. Using immunoSEQ multiplex PCR, the repertoire was profiled, and TCRdb retains in-frame clones only, with some absent. The table lists about 270,000 clones, about nine tenths of them singletons. V is TRBV18 and J is TRBJ2-1; 12 bases fit TRBD2. Sequenced sample: peripheral blood. The clonotype comes from a woman aged 30 to 39 with COVID-19, enrolled during active disease. In nucleotides, the CDR3 is TGTGCCAGCTCACCCTCCCTAGCGGGGGGGTCTTACAATGAGCAGTTCTTC. Its translation is CASSPSLAGGSYNEQFF.